This T cell receptor (beta chain) originates from a study of OX40 agonist ivuxolimab in advanced cancers. Overall study context: Participants, 65% to 85% male, averaged approximately 56 years of age, ranging from roughly 23 to 80. Three individuals attained partial responses, comprising one hepatocellular carcinoma case and two cutaneous melanoma cases.

The assay was immunoSEQ multiplex PCR, and TCRdb's table has in-frame clones only and misses some. The sample records roughly 65,000 clones, just over 85% being singletons. People who had autoimmune disease history or systemic immunosuppression were excluded. A note on this clone: Its antigen is not known.

Study-wide results and limits: CD8+ T cells averaged more expanded clones than CD4+.

CDR3 size: 16 residues. CDR1 is SGHNT and CDR2 is YENEEA in the germline V gene. Trimming removed 5 bases from V and 5 bases from J; junction bases left unmatched: 5. This sequence originates from an adult with an advanced solid tumor such as melanoma, head and neck, liver or kidney cancer. This chain uses TRBV11-3 with TRBJ2-2; 13 nucleotides align to TRBD2. The sequencing here drew on CD4+ or CD8+ T cells sorted from blood, taken in a trial of the OX40 agonist ivuxolimab. CDR3 coding DNA: TGTGCCAGCAGCCACGGGACTAGCGGGGCAACCGGGGAGCTGTTTTTT. This sequence encodes CASSHGTSGATGELFF.